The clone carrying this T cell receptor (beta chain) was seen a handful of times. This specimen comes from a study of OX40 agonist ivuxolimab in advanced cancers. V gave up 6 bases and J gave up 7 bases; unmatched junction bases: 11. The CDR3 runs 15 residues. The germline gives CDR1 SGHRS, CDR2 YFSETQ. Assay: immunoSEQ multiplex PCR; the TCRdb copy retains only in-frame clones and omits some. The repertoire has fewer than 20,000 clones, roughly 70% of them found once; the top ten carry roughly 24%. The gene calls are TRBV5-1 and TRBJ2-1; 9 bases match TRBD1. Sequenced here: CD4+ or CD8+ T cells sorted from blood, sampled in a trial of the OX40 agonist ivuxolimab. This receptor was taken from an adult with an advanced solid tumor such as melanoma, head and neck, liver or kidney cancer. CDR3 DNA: TGCGCCAGCAAAGTGGGGACAGGGTTAATTAATGAGCAGTTCTTC. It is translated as CASKVGTGLINEQFF.